This T cell receptor (beta chain) originates from a study of T-cell reconstitution after alpha-beta-depleted transplantation in children. Study findings and constraints: Several hundred expanded graft clones reportedly were the source of alpha-beta T cells about two months after transplant.

Unique molecular identifiers were used in preparing the TCRbeta library. TCRdb used MiXCR to reprocess the PCR reads, holding one entry per CDR3 protein. The data contain nearly 20,000 distinct CDR3 sequences, under 15% of them singletons. Germline CDR1 reads MDHEN; CDR2 reads SYDVKM. With 3 bases removed from V and 5 bases from J, the gap between germline ends came to 2 bases. CDR3 length: 10 residues. This clonotype was seen ten or more times. Antigen: not known. The receptor comes from a female patient aged 2-15 years who had a stem cell transplant for congenital amegakaryocytic thrombocytopenia, so the T cells may come from the graft donor. The chain carries TRBV28 and TRBJ2-7; D unresolved. The sequenced sample was PBMCs, mostly from graft donor cells, obtained 60 days after TCRalphabeta/CD19-depleted stem cell transplant. The CDR3 coding sequence is TGTGCCAGCAGTTTTAACGAGCAGTACTTC. Translation gives CASSFNEQYF.